These 23 T cell receptor beta chains were all obtained from the same sample, sequenced in a study of cytomegalovirus exposure and HLA in healthy donors. This PCR relied on a set of 60 Vbeta primers and 13 Jbeta primers. The repertoire was sequenced with immunoSEQ multiplex PCR; TCRdb's copy has only in-frame clones and lacks some. There are 70,000 to 85,000 clones in the sample; under 65% occur only once, and under 4.5% lies in the top ten. Sequenced material: PBMCs. These TCRs come from a male donor in good health and CMV-seropositive.

This clone was counted a single time. The chain has TRBV6-5 and TRBJ1-1; D uncertain. CDR1 is MNHEY and CDR2 is SVGAGI in the germline V gene. Trimming left V 2 bases short and J 1 base short, with 5 bases between. This CDR3 has 13 amino acids. DNA of the CDR3: TGTGCCAGCAGTTACGAGGGGAACACTGAAGCTTTCTTT. Encoded protein: CASSYEGNTEAFF.

This chain links TRBV2 with TRBJ1-1; unclear D gene. Germline V lookup: CDR1 SNHLY, CDR2 FYNNEI. The CDR3 runs to 11 residues. Trimming shortened V by 4 bases and J by 7 bases, and 7 bases separated the two germline ends. CDR3: CASSVQFEAFF. The CDR3 DNA follows: TGTGCCAGCAGTGTACAGTTTGAAGCTTTCTTT.

The V gene is TRBV28, the J gene TRBJ1-1; TRBD1 might be the D (6 bases). The germline V gene encodes CDR1 MDHEN and CDR2 SYDVKM. The CDR3 has 16 amino acids. Trimming took off 0 bases at V and 0 bases at J, with 11 bases between the two ends. CDR3 sequence reads: CASSLWGDTMNTEAFF. CDR3 nucleotides: TGTGCCAGCAGTTTATGGGGGGACACCATGAACACTGAAGCTTTCTTT.

The gene calls are TRBV27 and TRBJ2-1; 7 bases line up with TRBD1. With V trimmed by 5 bases and J by 0 bases, 19 bases remained unmatched. Germline-derived CDR1 and CDR2 are MNHEY and SMNVEV (reference sequence). The CDR3 is 20 amino acids. CDR3 DNA sequence: TGTGCCAGCAGTCCGGTCGGGACAGCCCTACCCTTGGGCTCCTACAATGAGCAGTTCTTC. Its translation: CASSPVGTALPLGSYNEQFF.

This chain links TRBV13 with TRBJ2-5; 10 nucleotides line up with TRBD2. V trimming: 2 bases; J trimming: 1 base; junction bases outside the gene matches: 4. The CDR3 spans 16 residues. The germline V gene encodes CDR1 PRHDT and CDR2 FYEKMQ (reference sequence). This chain's CDR3 is CASSLRLAGGQETQYF. CDR3 bases: TGTGCCAGCAGCTTAAGATTAGCGGGGGGCCAAGAGACCCAGTACTTC.

This rearrangement joins TRBV7-8 to TRBJ2-7; possible D gene TRBD1, 7 bases. V gave up 1 base and J gave up 2 bases, with 24 bases separating them. The CDR3 has 19 residues. The germline gives CDR1 SGHVS, CDR2 FQNEAQ. The CDR3, as DNA: TGTGCCAGCAGCTTAGGTTTGGGCAGGGGGACTTTGCACCCCTACGAGCAGTACTTC. It encodes CASSLGLGRGTLHPYEQYF.

The chain recombines TRBV28 with TRBJ2-3, with TRBD2 identical over 7 bases. V shed 7 bases, J shed 6 bases, and the junction held 13 bases outside the gene matches. Germline assignment: CDR1 MDHEN and CDR2 SYDVKM. This CDR3 has 15 amino acids. CDR3 nucleotide sequence: TGTGCCAGCAAACTGACCGGGAGCGGGGCCGATACGCAGTATTTT. Amino acid sequence: CASKLTGSGADTQYF.

In this sample, this clone turned up once. The chain uses TRBV29-1 and TRBJ2-7, with D unclear. Germline lookup yields CDR1 SQVTM and CDR2 ANQGSEA. The CDR3 covers 13 residues. The V end was cut by 4 bases, the J end by 2 bases, with 12 bases between. For the CDR3, the DNA is TGCAGCGTTGCACCGATACAACCCTACGAGCAGTACTTC. Translation gives CSVAPIQPYEQYF.

The rearrangement joins TRBV25-1 to TRBJ1-3, with 8 bases identical to TRBD1. The CDR3 consists of 16 residues. CDR1 is MGHDK, CDR2 SYGVNS, per germline. The V gene end was trimmed by 0 bases and the J gene end by 4 bases; junction bases not matched to a gene: 5. CDR3 DNA: TGTGCCAGCAGTGAATACCAGGGGGCGACAGGAAACACCATATATTTT. It specifies CASSEYQGATGNTIYF.

This rearrangement joins TRBV5-4 to TRBJ2-5, with D possibly matching TRBD2 (7 bases). The germline V gene encodes CDR1 SGHNT and CDR2 YYREEE (reference sequence). CDR3 length: 14 amino acids. The V and J ends lost 4 bases and 5 bases respectively, with 15 bases between them. The CDR3 reads CASSGTRGQETQYF. The CDR3 DNA is TGTGCCAGCAGCGGGACGCGGGGGCAGGAGACCCAGTACTTC.

The DNA for the CDR3 is TGTGCCAGTAGTATAGGTCCGGGAGGGAACACTGAAGCTTTCTTT. Its translation is CASSIGPGGNTEAFF. The chain links TRBV19 to TRBJ1-1; D is undetermined. Deletions cut 1 base from V and 1 base from J, with 10 bases between. The CDR3 runs 15 residues. The germline gives CDR1 LNHDA, CDR2 SQIVND (reference sequence).

The chain recombines TRBV7-9 with TRBJ2-1; D is uncertain. Germline CDR1 SEHNR, CDR2 FQNEAQ (reference sequence). The CDR3 is 15 amino acids. V was cut by 5 bases and J by 9 bases, with 20 bases left in between. As DNA, the CDR3 is TGTGCCAGCAGCCTTCTCCATGAACGAAGAGGTGAGCAGTTCTTC. Protein: CASSLLHERRGEQFF.

This clone was detected only a few times. V is TRBV27 and J is TRBJ2-1; 9 bases are shared with TRBD1. J gave up 4 bases and V 4 bases, and 5 bases lay outside the gene matches. Germline CDR1 MNHEY, CDR2 SMNVEV (reference sequence). The CDR3 has 15 amino acids. Here the CDR3 DNA reads TGTGCCAGCAGTTCCCGGGACAGGGTATACAATGAGCAGTTCTTC. It specifies CASSSRDRVYNEQFF.

This clone was recorded a few times. The chain employs TRBV30 and TRBJ1-1, with D perhaps TRBD1 (5 bases). Between the trimmed V and J ends, which lost 2 bases and 4 bases, there was a span of 14 bases. This CDR3 has 14 amino acids. Per germline, CDR1 GTSNPN and CDR2 SVGIG (reference sequence). This CDR3 reads CAWSPGGGSTEAFF. The CDR3 nucleotides read TGTGCCTGGAGTCCTGGGGGGGGAAGCACTGAAGCTTTCTTT. Full variable domain (outside the CDR3, taken from reference TRBV30 and TRBJ1-1): SQTIHQWPATLVQPVGSPLSLECTVEGTSNPNLYWYRQAAGRGLQLLFYSVGIGQISSEVPQNLSASRPQDRQFILSSKKLLLSDSGFYLCAWSPGGGSTEAFFGQGTRLTVV.

In this sample, this clone turned up a few times. V gene TRBV30 combines with J gene TRBJ2-7; 8 bases line up with TRBD2. This CDR3 has 15 residues. Losses at the gene ends were 1 base for V and 7 bases for J; bases not matched to a gene: 12. The germline CDR1 and CDR2 sequences are GTSNPN and SVGIG (reference sequence). CDR3 loop: CAWSALTGGAGEQYF. The CDR3 DNA sequence: TGTGCCTGGAGTGCCCTCACCGGGGGGGCTGGAGAGCAGTACTTC.

The rearrangement joins TRBV28 to TRBJ2-3, with 8 nucleotides matching TRBD2. Losses at the gene ends were 6 bases for V and 1 base for J; bases not matched to a gene: 9. The CDR3 sequence is 16 residues long. Germline V gives CDR1 MDHEN, CDR2 SYDVKM. The CDR3 region is CASSKTSEMGTDTQYF. CDR3 bases: TGTGCCAGCAGCAAGACTAGCGAGATGGGCACAGATACGCAGTATTTT.

V gene TRBV7-3 combines with J gene TRBJ2-1; TRBD2 matches at 9 bases. The V gene's germline CDR1 is SGHTA and CDR2 FQGTGA. Unmatched junction bases numbered 16, after V lost 2 bases and J lost 8 bases. CDR3 length: 18 residues. CDR3 DNA: TGTGCCAGCAGCTTATTGCGCCGGGCTAGCGGGGTTGGTGATGAGCAGTTCTTC. It encodes CASSLLRRASGVGDEQFF.

The chain employs TRBV27 and TRBJ2-3; 9 bases line up with TRBD1. Germline trimming cut 5 bases from V and 3 bases from J; bases unmatched to any gene: 6. The CDR3 spans 15 residues. The V gene's germline CDR1 is MNHEY and CDR2 SMNVEV (reference sequence). In nucleotides, the CDR3 is TGTGCCAGCAGTAGATACAGGGGGCAAACAGATACGCAGTATTTT. As protein: CASSRYRGQTDTQYF.

The CDR3 sequence: CAWVNPSGGYNEQFF. In nucleotides, the CDR3 is TGTGCCTGGGTTAATCCTAGCGGGGGATACAATGAGCAGTTCTTC. The V and J genes are TRBV30 and TRBJ2-1; the match to TRBD2 covers 10 bases. Trimming took 5 bases from V and 4 from J; bases not matched to a gene: 8. Germline V gene lookup returns CDR1 GTSNPN and CDR2 SVGIG (reference sequence). This CDR3 is 15 amino acids long.

CDR3 bases: TGTGCCAGCAGCGTCCAGGGCCCTGGGGCCAACGTCCTGACTTTC. Amino acids: CASSVQGPGANVLTF. The chain is built from TRBV9 and TRBJ2-6; D might be TRBD1 (5 bases). The V gene's germline CDR1 is SGDLS and CDR2 YYNGEE. The CDR3 extends over 15 amino acids. The V end was cut by 2 bases, the J end by 2 bases, with 8 bases between.

The V and J genes are TRBV2 and TRBJ1-1; no clear D. The CDR3 loop spans 13 amino acids. Germline assignment: CDR1 SNHLY and CDR2 FYNNEI. V was clipped by 3 bases and J by 5 bases, with 10 bases between them. The CDR3 bases are TGTGCCAGCAGTGACAGGTCGGGAACTGAAGCTTTCTTT. It encodes CASSDRSGTEAFF.

This rearrangement joins TRBV7-9 to TRBJ1-1; TRBD1 might be the D (5 bases). This CDR3 contains 13 residues. Deletions cut 5 bases from V and 4 bases from J, with 11 bases between. From germline, CDR1 is SEHNR and CDR2 FQNEAQ (reference sequence). CDR3 residues: CASSPLGATEAFF. CDR3 DNA sequence: TGTGCCAGCAGCCCCTTAGGGGCCACTGAAGCTTTCTTT.

This clone showed up just a few times. The chain combines TRBV11-2 with TRBJ1-5; 7 bases align to TRBD1. The germline CDR1 and CDR2 sequences are SGHAT and FQNNGV. J lost 8 bases, V lost 1 base, and 17 bases had no gene match. The CDR3 contains 18 residues. This CDR3 reads CASSLGRRDRARMEPQHF. The CDR3 DNA reads as TGTGCCAGCAGCTTAGGGCGGAGAGACAGGGCTAGGATGGAGCCCCAGCATTTT.